The clone carrying this T cell receptor beta chain has at least ten counts. Its specificity is not known. These data originate in a study of neurological immune-mediated disorders. Whole-study context: In a group of about 34 multiple sclerosis patients, 31 had the relapsing-remitting type and 3 had the secondary progressive type. Study results and caveats: None of the CDR3 amino acid sequences of expanded clones were shared across subjects, and this suggested private repertoires in all groups.

The CDR3 totals 15 residues. Germline V gene lookup returns CDR1 DFQATT and CDR2 SNEGSKA (reference sequence). The V and J ends lost 6 bases and 1 base respectively, with 17 bases between them. One entry per CDR3 protein, called by TCRdb with MiXCR from the 5' RACE reads. The data show about 120,000 distinct CDR3 sequences, with roughly 3.2% seen just once and roughly 1.3% held by the top ten. The chain is built from TRBV20-1 and TRBJ2-3, with a possible D match to TRBD1 (5 bases). This clonotype was sampled from a woman younger than 45 with multiple sclerosis. Specimen: PBMCs. In nucleotides, the CDR3 is TGCAGTGCCCCCCCTTTCAGGGCCGGCACAGATACGCAGTATTTT. Amino acid sequence: CSAPPFRAGTDTQYF.